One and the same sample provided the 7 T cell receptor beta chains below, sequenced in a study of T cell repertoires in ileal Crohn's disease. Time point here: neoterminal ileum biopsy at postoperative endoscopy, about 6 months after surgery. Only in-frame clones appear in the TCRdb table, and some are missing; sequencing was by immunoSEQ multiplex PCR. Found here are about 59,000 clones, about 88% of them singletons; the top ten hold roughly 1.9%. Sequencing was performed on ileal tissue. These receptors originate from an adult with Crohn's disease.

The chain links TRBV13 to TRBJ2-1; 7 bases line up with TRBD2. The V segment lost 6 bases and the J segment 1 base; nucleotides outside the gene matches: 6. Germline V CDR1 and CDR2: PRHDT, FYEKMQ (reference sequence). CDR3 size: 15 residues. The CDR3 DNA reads TGTGCCAGCAGTGGCGGGGGTCGATCCTACAATGAGCAGTTCTTC. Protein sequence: CASSGGGRSYNEQFF.

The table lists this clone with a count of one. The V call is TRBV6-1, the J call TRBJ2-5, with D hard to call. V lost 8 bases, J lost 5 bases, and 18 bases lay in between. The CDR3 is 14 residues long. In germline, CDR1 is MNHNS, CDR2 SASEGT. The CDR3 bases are TGTGCCAGCTTTTCCAGGTCGGATACGGAGACCCAGTACTTC. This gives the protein CASFSRSDTETQYF.

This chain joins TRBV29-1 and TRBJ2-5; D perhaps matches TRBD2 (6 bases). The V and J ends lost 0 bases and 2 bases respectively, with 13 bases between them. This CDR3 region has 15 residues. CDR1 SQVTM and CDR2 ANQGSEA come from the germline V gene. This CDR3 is CSVEDTAGIQETQYF. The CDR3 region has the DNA TGCAGCGTTGAAGATACTGCGGGAATACAAGAGACCCAGTACTTC.

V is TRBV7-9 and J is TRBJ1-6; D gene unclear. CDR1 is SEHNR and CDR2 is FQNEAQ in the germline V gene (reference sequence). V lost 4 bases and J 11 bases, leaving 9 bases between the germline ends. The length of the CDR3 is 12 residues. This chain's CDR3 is CASSYDSTPLHF. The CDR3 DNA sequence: TGTGCCAGCAGCTACGACTCGACACCCCTCCACTTT.

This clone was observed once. The CDR3 nucleotides are TGTGCCAGCAGTTATGGGGCGACCTCCTACGAGCAGTACTTC. It specifies CASSYGATSYEQYF. The chain links TRBV27 to TRBJ2-7, with TRBD1 as a possible D gene (5 bases). Germline CDR1 and CDR2: MNHEY and SMNVEV (reference sequence). The CDR3 spans 14 residues. Trimming shortened V by 4 bases and J by 0 bases, and 10 bases separated the two germline ends.

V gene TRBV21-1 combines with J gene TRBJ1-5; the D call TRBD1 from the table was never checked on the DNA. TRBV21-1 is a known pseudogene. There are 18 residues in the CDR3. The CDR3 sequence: CASSRTLYRVRSNQPQHF. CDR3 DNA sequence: TGTGCCAGCAGCAGAACATTATACAGGGTAAGGAGCAATCAGCCCCAGCATTTT.

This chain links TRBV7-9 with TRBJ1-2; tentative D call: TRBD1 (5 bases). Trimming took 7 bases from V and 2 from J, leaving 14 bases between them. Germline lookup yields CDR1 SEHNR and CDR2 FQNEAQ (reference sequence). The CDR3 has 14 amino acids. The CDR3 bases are TGTGCCAGCATCATTGAGACAGAAAACTATGGCTACACCTTC. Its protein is CASIIETENYGYTF.